The next 25 T cell receptor beta chains were all read from a single sample in a study of PD-L1 blockade in urothelial cancer. Sample time point: peripheral blood 6 weeks after treatment start. The data were produced by immunoSEQ multiplex PCR, yet TCRdb's version contains in-frame clones alone and is incomplete. The data contain around 29,000 clones, around 84% of them singletons. Sequenced material: PBMCs, taken around atezolizumab (anti-PD-L1) treatment. The receptors originated from a man in his sixties or seventies with urothelial cancer.

The chain combines TRBV7-2 with TRBJ1-1; D might be TRBD1 (6 bases). Trimming left V 3 bases short and J 1 base short, with 9 bases between. This CDR3 contains 14 residues. Germline V lookup: CDR1 SGHTA, CDR2 FQGNSA. The CDR3 sequence is CASSLTGQNTEAFF. The CDR3 DNA reads TGTGCCAGCAGCTTGACAGGACAGAACACTGAAGCTTTCTTT.

V and J are TRBV19 and TRBJ2-6; D is uncertain. V lost 6 bases to trimming and J lost 0 bases, with 9 bases between them. CDR1 and CDR2 from the germline V gene are LNHDA and SQIVND (reference sequence). The CDR3 runs to 15 residues. In nucleotides, the CDR3 is TGTGCCAGTAGGAGCGTCCGCTCTGGGGCCAACGTCCTGACTTTC. Protein product: CASRSVRSGANVLTF.

CDR3 bases: TGTGCCAGCAGTTTATCGGCAGGGCCCTCCTACGAGCAGTACTTC. As protein: CASSLSAGPSYEQYF. This rearrangement joins TRBV27 to TRBJ2-7; weak D call: TRBD1 (5 bases). The CDR3 has 15 residues. Germline CDR1 and CDR2: MNHEY and SMNVEV (reference sequence). The V gene lost 0 bases and the J gene lost 0 bases, with 9 bases spanning the gap.

The rearrangement joins TRBV19 to TRBJ2-1; 8 bases line up with TRBD1. The J segment lost 13 bases and the V segment lost 6 bases, leaving 11 bases of the junction unmatched. This CDR3 is 13 amino acids long. Germline V gene sequence: CDR1 LNHDA, CDR2 SQIVND (reference sequence). In nucleotides, the CDR3 is TGTGCCAGTAGCACACAGGGGGTGATTGGTCAGTTCTTC. Translation: CASSTQGVIGQFF.

V and J are TRBV28 and TRBJ1-1; D call uncertain. V lost 0 bases and J lost 8, with 7 bases in between. Germline V CDR1 and CDR2: MDHEN, SYDVKM. CDR3 length: 12 residues. CDR3 protein: CASSLWGGEAFF. CDR3 DNA: TGTGCCAGCAGTTTATGGGGAGGGGAAGCTTTCTTT.

The V and J genes are TRBV19 and TRBJ2-4; TRBD2 aligns across 7 bases. Germline values: CDR1 LNHDA, CDR2 SQIVND (reference sequence). After removal of 7 bases from V and 0 bases from J, the junction contained 12 bases not matched to a gene. This CDR3 has 17 residues. The CDR3 DNA reads TGTGCCAGTACCGGAGCGGGACCCAGCTTAGCCAAAAACATTCAGTACTTC. Its translation is CASTGAGPSLAKNIQYF.

The chain combines TRBV14 with TRBJ2-3; 10 nucleotides match TRBD2. The CDR3 covers 15 residues. Trimming removed 1 base from V and 3 bases from J; junction bases left unmatched: 1. Germline V gene sequence: CDR1 SGHDN, CDR2 FVKESK. The CDR3 DNA follows: TGTGCCAGCAGCCAAGTGACTAGCGGGACAGATACGCAGTATTTT. It encodes CASSQVTSGTDTQYF.

V and J are TRBV7-8 and TRBJ1-1; 7 positions match TRBD1. Losses at the gene ends were 1 base for V and 2 bases for J; bases not matched to a gene: 4. The germline gives CDR1 SGHVS, CDR2 FQNEAQ. The CDR3 loop spans 15 amino acids. Here the CDR3 DNA reads TGTGCCAGCAGCTTAGGAAGGGGGCAAAACACTGAAGCTTTCTTT. It specifies CASSLGRGQNTEAFF.

J is TRBJ2-3 and V is TRBV2; 8 nucleotides agree with TRBD1. The length of the CDR3 is 14 residues. V lost 7 bases, J lost 4 bases, and 7 bases stayed unmatched. Germline CDR1 and CDR2: SNHLY and FYNNEI. The CDR3 DNA follows: TGTGCCAGCATAGGACAGGGCCGGGCAGATACGCAGTATTTT. As protein: CASIGQGRADTQYF.

The V and J genes are TRBV29-1 and TRBJ2-7; the D gene is possibly TRBD1 (6 bases). The V and J ends lost 7 bases and 0 bases respectively, with 10 bases between them. Germline CDR1 reads SQVTM; CDR2 reads ANQGSEA. CDR3 length: 12 amino acids. The DNA for the CDR3 is TGCAGCGCCTCGACAGGCTCCTACGAGCAGTACTTC. Its translation is CSASTGSYEQYF.

This sequence joins TRBV15 and TRBJ1-4, with a weak D call TRBD1 (6 bases). The CDR3 consists of 14 residues. Trimming pared 6 bases from V and 7 bases from J, leaving 15 bases between. Germline CDR1 and CDR2: LNHNV and YYDKDF (reference sequence). The CDR3 reads CATRMDSEGEKLFF. In DNA form, the CDR3 reads TGTGCCACCAGGATGGACAGTGAGGGTGAAAAACTGTTTTTT.

This chain joins TRBV28 and TRBJ1-3, with D maybe TRBD1 (6 bases). Looked up from germline, CDR1 is MDHEN and CDR2 is SYDVKM. The CDR3 consists of 17 residues. V was pared by 5 bases and J by 4 bases, with 21 bases between. The CDR3 coding sequence is TGTGCCAGCAGTCCCCAGGGGACCTGGGGGTTCGGAAACACCATATATTTT. This codes for CASSPQGTWGFGNTIYF.

This chain connects TRBV28 to TRBJ2-7; a possible D gene is TRBD1 (6 bases). Germline CDR1 reads MDHEN; CDR2 reads SYDVKM. CDR3 length equals 13 residues. The ends were cut back, 6 bases at V and 5 bases at J, with 14 bases in the middle. The CDR3 loop is CASRKSGVNEQYF. DNA for the CDR3: TGTGCCAGCAGGAAATCAGGGGTCAACGAGCAGTACTTC.

V usage is TRBV5-1 and J usage is TRBJ2-3; 7 nucleotides match TRBD2. V lost 0 bases and J lost 5; bases outside the gene matches: 9. The CDR3 covers 16 residues. Germline loops: CDR1 SGHRS, CDR2 YFSETQ. This CDR3 reads CASSLDPAGELDTQYF. CDR3 coding DNA: TGCGCCAGCAGCTTGGATCCTGCGGGGGAGCTAGATACGCAGTATTTT.

The chain is built from TRBV6-1 and TRBJ2-7, with TRBD1 identical over 7 bases. Looked up from germline, CDR1 is MNHNS and CDR2 is SASEGT. The ends lost 1 base at V and 4 bases at J; junction bases unmatched: 7. The CDR3 covers 15 residues. CDR3 amino acids: CASSEETGITYEQYF. The CDR3 DNA reads as TGTGCCAGCAGTGAAGAGACAGGGATCACTTACGAGCAGTACTTC.

The chain couples TRBV4-2 to TRBJ2-1, with D perhaps matching TRBD2 (6 bases). The CDR3 has 16 residues. Germline V CDR1 and CDR2: LGHNA, YNFKEQ. V shed 1 base and J shed 3 bases, with 13 bases lying between them. This CDR3 reads CASSQAAGPGYNEQFF. In DNA form, the CDR3 reads TGTGCCAGCAGCCAAGCTGCGGGGCCAGGCTACAATGAGCAGTTCTTC.

The chain couples TRBV15 to TRBJ2-1; 13 bases align to TRBD2. The germline V gene has CDR1 LNHNV and CDR2 YYDKDF (reference sequence). The trim removed 3 bases at V and 6 bases at J, leaving 2 bases unmatched. The length of the CDR3 is 15 residues. The CDR3 loop reads CATSRGLAGLNEQFF. The CDR3 nucleotides read TGTGCCACCAGCAGGGGACTAGCGGGGCTCAATGAGCAGTTCTTC.

This clone rates as large. The chain links TRBV6-4 to TRBJ2-2, with D possibly TRBD1 on 6 matching bases. V lost 4 bases and J lost 3, with 6 bases in between. Germline loops: CDR1 MRHNA, CDR2 SNTAGT. This CDR3 spans 13 amino acids. The CDR3 reads CASSAGDTGELFF. The CDR3 DNA is TGTGCCAGCAGTGCAGGGGACACCGGGGAGCTGTTTTTT.

The gene calls are TRBV27 and TRBJ2-7; the match to TRBD1 covers 7 bases. The CDR3 covers 14 residues. The V and J ends lost 2 bases and 2 bases, in that order; junction bases with no gene match: 3. Germline CDR1 is MNHEY and CDR2 is SMNVEV (reference sequence). CDR3 residues: CASSLRGGPYEQYF. The DNA for the CDR3 is TGTGCCAGCAGTTTACGAGGGGGCCCCTACGAGCAGTACTTC.

The rearrangement joins TRBV5-5 to TRBJ1-1, with D uncertain. The CDR3 totals 14 residues. The V end was cut by 4 bases, the J end by 4 bases, with 14 bases between. CDR1 is SGHKS and CDR2 is YYEKEE in the germline V gene (reference sequence). The CDR3 nucleotides are TGTGCCAGCAGCCCCCGGATGGGGAGCACTGAAGCTTTCTTT. Its translation: CASSPRMGSTEAFF.

The chain couples TRBV6-6 to TRBJ1-5; D unclear. The V gene lost 7 bases and the J gene lost 7 bases, with 14 bases spanning the gap. The CDR3 loop spans 13 amino acids. CDR1 is MNHNY, CDR2 SVGAGI, per germline (reference sequence). CDR3 nucleotides: TGTGCCAGCAACCCAGGAGGGTACCAGCCCCAGCATTTT. This codes for CASNPGGYQPQHF.

The rearrangement joins TRBV6-6 to TRBJ1-1; 9 bases match TRBD1. V trimming: 6 bases; J trimming: 0 bases; junction bases outside the gene matches: 8. Germline V gene data show CDR1 as MNHNY and CDR2 as SVGAGI (reference sequence). This CDR3 has 16 amino acids. DNA of the CDR3: TGTGCCAGCAGCCGCGGACAGGGGACTATGAACACTGAAGCTTTCTTT. This sequence encodes CASSRGQGTMNTEAFF.

J is TRBJ1-2 and V is TRBV6-6; 9 nucleotides align to TRBD1. This CDR3 has 15 residues. Losses at the gene ends were 8 bases for V and 1 base for J; bases not matched to a gene: 8. The germline V gene encodes CDR1 MNHNY and CDR2 SVGAGI (reference sequence). CDR3 sequence reads: CASCKTGGNNYGYTF. The CDR3 DNA reads as TGTGCCAGCTGTAAGACAGGGGGGAATAACTATGGCTACACCTTC.

J is TRBJ1-2 and V is TRBV18; possible D gene TRBD1, 5 bases. The CDR3 is 13 residues long. Trimming shortened V by 2 bases and J by 4 bases, and 8 bases separated the two germline ends. CDR1 and CDR2 from the germline V gene are KGHSH and LQKENI. The CDR3 sequence is CASSPAGGYGYTF. CDR3 bases: TGTGCCAGCTCACCAGCCGGGGGCTATGGCTACACCTTC.

This clone was detected a few times. The chain uses TRBV27 and TRBJ2-7; perhaps TRBD1 as D (6 bases). The CDR3 totals 14 residues. Trimming removed 8 bases from V and 0 bases from J, with 14 bases in between. The germline CDR1 and CDR2 sequences are MNHEY and SMNVEV (reference sequence). The CDR3 loop is CASARDTLSYEQYF. The CDR3 DNA sequence: TGTGCCAGCGCCCGGGACACCCTCTCCTACGAGCAGTACTTC.